This TCR beta chain was retrieved from a study of T cells in Graves' hyperthyroidism and ophthalmopathy. At the level of the study: Peripheral blood samples were taken at initial diagnosis, prior to any treatment. Whole-study findings and limits: Most thyroid clonotypes expanded above 0.001 were also detected in blood.

This clonotype was seen more than once but under ten times. The antigen remains unidentified. The V end was cut by 5 bases, the J end by 5 bases, with 21 bases between. This CDR3 region has 16 residues. Germline loops: CDR1 SEHNR, CDR2 FQNEAQ (reference sequence). RNA transcripts yielded amplified TCR beta CDR3 regions. The HTBI primer set was used in a first-round RT-PCR of the TCR CDR3. One entry per CDR3 protein, called by TCRdb with MiXCR from the multiplex PCR reads. The sample consists of about 640,000 distinct CDR3 sequences, roughly 20% of them appearing once. This sample holds PBMCs from roughly 10 ml fresh peripheral blood.

This chain joins TRBV7-9 and TRBJ2-5, with a weak D call TRBD2 (6 bases). The sample consisted of blood. The TCR comes from a man aged 25-45 years with Graves' ophthalmopathy. The CDR3 loop is CASSLKRIAVLETQYF. The CDR3 DNA reads TGTGCCAGCAGCCTAAAGAGGATAGCGGTACTGGAGACCCAGTACTTC.